The 2 T cell receptor beta chains presented below share a single source sample, sequenced in a study of T cell repertoires in cytomegalovirus infection. Via MiXCR, TCRdb re-called the reads, giving one row per CDR3 protein. The data hold nearly 450,000 distinct CDR3 sequences, with around 32% observed a single time. Input material: PBMCs. The receptors originated from a human donor in good health (CMV status not recorded). Some clones in this sample may be carry-over from other donors' samples.

This clonotype was seen ten or more times. J is TRBJ2-4 and V is TRBV12-3 or TRBV12-4; D is uncertain. Trimming stripped 5 bases from V and 0 bases from J, with 14 bases between. The CDR3 runs 16 residues. The CDR3 sequence: CASSNGQSAAKNIQYF. The DNA for the CDR3 is TGTGCCAGCAGTAATGGTCAATCGGCAGCCAAAAACATTCAGTACTTC.

This clonotype occurred a few times. The chain uses TRBV29-1 and TRBJ2-1; no firm D call. The germline V and J ends were trimmed by 2 bases and 8 bases, with 10 bases remaining between them. CDR3 size: 12 residues. Germline assignment: CDR1 SQVTM and CDR2 ANQGSEA. The CDR3 sequence: CSVEILWDEQFF. CDR3 nucleotides: TGCAGCGTTGAAATACTCTGGGATGAGCAGTTCTTC.